One T cell receptor beta chain is described in this entry. Its antigen is currently unknown. This specimen comes from a study of cytomegalovirus exposure and HLA in healthy donors. The study's findings and limits: Three chains linked to CMV were shown in vitro to be specific for CMV antigens.

The protocol was immunoSEQ multiplex PCR, while the TCRdb copy is restricted to in-frame clones and leaves out a portion. The table has 150,000 to 160,000 clones, roughly 86% seen once. The germline V gene has CDR1 MGHDK and CDR2 SYGVNS. This CDR3 is built from 17 residues. The germline V and J ends were trimmed by 3 bases and 0 bases, with 16 bases remaining between them. This sequence was found in a human donor in good health. This chain uses TRBV25-1 with TRBJ2-3; D is possibly TRBD1 (6 bases). The sequencing input was PBMCs. The CDR3 protein is CASSDLGASTSTDTQYF. The CDR3 coding sequence is TGTGCCAGCAGTGATCTGGGGGCTAGCACGAGCACAGATACGCAGTATTTT. Filled out from reference TRBV25-1 and TRBJ2-3, the complete variable domain reads EADIYQTPRYLVIGTGKKITLECSQTMGHDKMYWYQQDPGMELHLIHYSYGVNSTEKGDLSSESTVSRIRTEHFPLTLESARPSHTSQYLCASSDLGASTSTDTQYFGPGTRLTVL.